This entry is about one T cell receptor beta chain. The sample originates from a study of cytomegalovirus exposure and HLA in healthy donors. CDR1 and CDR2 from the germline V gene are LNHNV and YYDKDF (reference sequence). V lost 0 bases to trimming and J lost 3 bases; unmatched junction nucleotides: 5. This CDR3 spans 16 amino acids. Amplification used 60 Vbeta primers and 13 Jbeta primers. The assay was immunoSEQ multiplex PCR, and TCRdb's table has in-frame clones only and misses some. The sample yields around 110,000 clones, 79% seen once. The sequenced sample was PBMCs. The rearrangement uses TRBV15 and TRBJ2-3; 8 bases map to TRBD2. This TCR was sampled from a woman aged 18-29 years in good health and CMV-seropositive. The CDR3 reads CATSRDIGGETDTQYF. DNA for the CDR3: TGTGCCACCAGCAGAGATATCGGGGGGGAGACAGATACGCAGTATTTT.